A single sample is the source of the 28 T cell receptor beta chains below, sequenced in a study of a mutant IDH1 vaccine in newly diagnosed glioma. The table came from immunoSEQ multiplex PCR; TCRdb's copy has only in-frame clones and leaves some out. The data hold 110,000 or so clones, with 90% observed a single time. No cognate antigen is known for these TCRs. The time point was: week 11, during vaccination. Doses of 300 ug of mutant IDH1 20-mer peptide were given with topical imiquimod. The source was PBMCs, collected from a glioma patient whose treatment included an IDH1 peptide vaccine. All receptors derive from a woman in her forties or fifties with glioma.

The rearrangement links TRBV7-9 to TRBJ1-4; D is undetermined. The germline CDR1 and CDR2 sequences are SEHNR and FQNEAQ (reference sequence). The CDR3 is 17 residues long. The germline V and J ends were trimmed by 0 bases and 0 bases, with 11 bases remaining between them. The CDR3 sequence is CASSLARGVATNEKLFF. Here the CDR3 DNA reads TGTGCCAGCAGCTTAGCGAGAGGAGTTGCAACTAATGAAAAACTGTTTTTT.

This chain links TRBV11-2 with TRBJ2-7; D is perhaps TRBD2 (6 bases). Germline V CDR1 and CDR2: SGHAT, FQNNGV. The CDR3 is 13 residues long. Deletions cut 1 base from V and 5 bases from J, with 9 bases between. In DNA, the CDR3 is TGTGCCAGCAGCTTAGGGGGACTCCACGAGCAGTACTTC. Its translation: CASSLGGLHEQYF. The whole variable domain, remainder taken from reference TRBV11-2 and TRBJ2-7, is EAGVAQSPRYKIIEKRQSVAFWCNPISGHATLYWYQQILGQGPKLLIQFQNNGVVDDSQLPKDRFSAERLKGVDSTLKIQPAKLEDSAVYLCASSLGGLHEQYFGPGTRLTVT.

The chain links TRBV12-5 to TRBJ2-3; the D is unclear. The germline CDR1 and CDR2 sequences are LGHNT and FRNRAP. This CDR3 has 15 residues. V lost 6 bases and J 3 bases, leaving 16 bases between the germline ends. CDR3 coding DNA: TGTGCTAGTGGCCAGGTCGAGAAAGGGACAGATACGCAGTATTTT. Protein sequence: CASGQVEKGTDTQYF.

Remarks on this clone: The junction differs from germline at one of its ends, possibly a read error. The chain employs TRBV11-2 and TRBJ2-1; 11 nucleotides agree with TRBD1. This CDR3 is built from 16 residues. The V gene's germline CDR1 is SGHAT and CDR2 FQNNGV. The chain's CDR3 is CASSTRTGGSNNEQFF. DNA for the CDR3: TGTGCCAGCAGCACCCGGACAGGGGGCTCCAACAATGAGCAGTTCTTC.

The chain links TRBV5-8 to TRBJ2-1; D is tentatively TRBD1 or TRBD2 (5 bases each). From germline, CDR1 is SGHTS and CDR2 YDEGEE. The CDR3 contains 15 residues. The V gene lost 2 bases and the J gene lost 2 bases, with 11 bases spanning the gap. The CDR3 DNA reads TGTGCCAGCAGCTTAAGAGGGGACCCCTACAATGAGCAGTTCTTC. The encoded protein is CASSLRGDPYNEQFF.

The chain joins TRBV18 to TRBJ2-7; TRBD1 is a possible D gene (6 bases). Trimming stripped 4 bases from V and 2 bases from J, with 12 bases between. This CDR3 contains 14 residues. Per the germline V gene, CDR1 is KGHSH and CDR2 is LQKENI. CDR3 bases: TGTGCCAGCTCACTGGGGGCGGGCCCCTACGAGCAGTACTTC. Translated, it gives CASSLGAGPYEQYF.

V gene TRBV5-1 combines with J gene TRBJ2-1, with D tentatively TRBD1 (5 bases). This CDR3 region has 14 residues. V was cut by 5 bases and J by 3 bases, with 12 bases left in between. Germline CDR1 reads SGHRS; CDR2 reads YFSETQ. CDR3 sequence: CASSNDSRYNEQFF. Written as DNA, the CDR3 is TGCGCCAGCAGTAACGACAGCCGCTACAATGAGCAGTTCTTC.

The chain couples TRBV9 to TRBJ2-2; weak D call: TRBD1 (6 bases). This CDR3 has 15 residues. CDR1 and CDR2 from the germline V gene are SGDLS and YYNGEE. The germline V and J ends were trimmed by 0 bases and 4 bases, with 10 bases remaining between them. The CDR3 DNA sequence: TGTGCCAGCAGCGTAGGTGGGGGCTTCACCGGGGAGCTGTTTTTT. Residues: CASSVGGGFTGELFF.

CDR3 coding DNA: TGTGCCAGTAGTATAAGGCACCCCTACGAGCAGTACTTC. This translates into CASSIRHPYEQYF. The V and J genes are TRBV19 and TRBJ2-7; D call uncertain. Germline V gene data show CDR1 as LNHDA and CDR2 as SQIVND (reference sequence). This CDR3 is 13 amino acids long. The V end was cut by 2 bases, the J end by 2 bases, with 7 bases between.

The table lists this clone with a count of one. The gene calls are TRBV29-1 and TRBJ2-1; no clear D gene. V lost 3 bases and J lost 3, with 15 bases in between. The length of the CDR3 is 15 residues. Germline V gene data show CDR1 as SQVTM and CDR2 as ANQGSEA. The CDR3 nucleotides are TGCAGCGTTGACGATGCGTCAGCCTACTACAATGAGCAGTTCTTC. This sequence encodes CSVDDASAYYNEQFF.

J is TRBJ1-4 and V is TRBV19; D gene unclear. Trimming stripped 10 bases from V and 5 bases from J, with 17 bases between. The CDR3 length is 14 residues. Germline values: CDR1 LNHDA, CDR2 SQIVND (reference sequence). The CDR3 nucleotides read TGTGCCACCTACTCTACAGTGACCAATGAAAAACTGTTTTTT. Its translation: CATYSTVTNEKLFF.

This clone came up once. V usage is TRBV5-5 and J usage is TRBJ2-3; D is perhaps TRBD1 or TRBD2 (5 bases each). Germline CDR1 is SGHKS and CDR2 is YYEKEE (reference sequence). The CDR3 has 18 residues. V lost 3 bases and J 2 bases, leaving 22 bases between the germline ends. CDR3 in DNA: TGTGCCAGCAGCTCCCGGGACCGAACGTCCATGCACACAGATACGCAGTATTTT. It translates to CASSSRDRTSMHTDTQYF.

The chain carries TRBV28 and TRBJ2-7, with 9 bases identical to TRBD1. After removal of 5 bases from V and 4 bases from J, the junction contained 18 bases not matched to a gene. The germline CDR1 and CDR2 sequences are MDHEN and SYDVKM. The CDR3 has 18 residues. CDR3 region: CASSLLTGTGNRLYEQYF. CDR3 sequence (DNA): TGTGCCAGCAGTCTCCTAACCGGGACAGGGAACCGGCTTTACGAGCAGTACTTC.

The rearrangement joins TRBV21-1 to TRBJ2-3; the D call in the table, TRBD2, was not verified against the DNA. TRBV21-1 represents a pseudogene. This CDR3 is built from 18 residues. CDR3 sequence reads: CASSKAAGGPILTDTQYF. Written as DNA, the CDR3 is TGTGCCAGCAGCAAAGCAGCGGGAGGCCCCATTCTCACAGATACGCAGTATTTT.

This clone has only one observation. The V and J genes are TRBV11-3 and TRBJ2-7, with D hard to call. With 3 bases removed from V and 1 base from J, the gap between germline ends came to 10 bases. The germline V gene has CDR1 SGHNT and CDR2 YENEEA. This CDR3 comprises 14 residues. CDR3 nucleotide sequence: TGTGCCAGCAGCTTCGATTCCAAATCCTACGAGCAGTACTTC. Protein sequence: CASSFDSKSYEQYF.

The chain recombines TRBV11-2 with TRBJ2-5; 12 positions match TRBD1. J was trimmed by 5 bases and V by 1 base; bases with no gene match: 5. Germline lookup yields CDR1 SGHAT and CDR2 FQNNGV. This CDR3 contains 16 residues. The CDR3 protein is CASSLGGQGAGETQYF. CDR3 nucleotides: TGTGCCAGCAGCTTAGGGGGACAGGGGGCTGGGGAGACCCAGTACTTC.

This chain connects TRBV9 to TRBJ2-1; the D is unclear. The V end was cut by 1 base, the J end by 2 bases, with 7 bases between. CDR3 length: 14 residues. CDR1 is SGDLS and CDR2 is YYNGEE in the germline V gene. CDR3 sequence reads: CASSVKVTYNEQFF. In DNA, the CDR3 is TGTGCCAGCAGCGTAAAGGTGACCTACAATGAGCAGTTCTTC.

The genes are TRBV9 and TRBJ2-1; unclear D gene. This CDR3 contains 15 residues. V lost 4 bases to trimming and J lost 0 bases, with 11 bases between them. Germline V CDR1 and CDR2: SGDLS, YYNGEE. The CDR3 is CASSLGLGSYNEQFF. CDR3 bases: TGTGCCAGCAGCCTAGGGTTGGGCTCCTACAATGAGCAGTTCTTC.

The CDR3 DNA sequence: TGCGCCAGCAGCAACTCGGGACTCGCCTACGAGCAGTACTTC. This sequence encodes CASSNSGLAYEQYF. This chain joins TRBV5-1 and TRBJ2-7; weak D call: TRBD2 (6 bases). V was trimmed by 4 bases and J by 2 bases, leaving 13 bases between them. Germline assignment: CDR1 SGHRS and CDR2 YFSETQ. This CDR3 is built from 14 residues.

The chain recombines TRBV11-3 with TRBJ1-6; 7 positions match TRBD1. The CDR3 consists of 18 residues. V gave up 8 bases and J gave up 10 bases; unmatched junction bases: 23. Germline CDR1 SGHNT, CDR2 YENEEA. The CDR3 coding sequence is TGTGCCAGCCCATCAGTCCTAAGGCGGGACAGCAGAGGGTCACCCCTCCACTTT. It encodes CASPSVLRRDSRGSPLHF. Drawing the rest from reference TRBV11-3 and TRBJ1-6, the complete variable domain is EAGVVQSPRYKIIEKKQPVAFWCNPISGHNTLYWYLQNLGQGPELLIRYENEEAVDDSQLPKDRFSAERLKGVDSTLKIQPAELGDSAVYLCASPSVLRRDSRGSPLHFGNGTRLTVT.

This clone showed up just once. V gene TRBV5-5 combines with J gene TRBJ2-1, with TRBD1 matching 11 bases. Germline lookup yields CDR1 SGHKS and CDR2 YYEKEE (reference sequence). V was clipped by 4 bases and J by 0 bases; unmatched bases: 3. CDR3 length equals 16 residues. CDR3 sequence: CASSPGQGGSYNEQFF. CDR3 bases: TGTGCCAGCAGCCCGGGACAGGGGGGCTCCTACAATGAGCAGTTCTTC.

The chain uses TRBV28 and TRBJ2-1, with D maybe TRBD1 (7 bases). The CDR3 length is 14 residues. CDR1 and CDR2 from the germline V gene are MDHEN and SYDVKM. Trimming removed 5 bases at V and 7 bases at J, with 15 bases between. The CDR3 DNA reads as TGTGCCAGCAGTCTCCAGGGGGGCTCGAATGAGCAGTTCTTC. It yields the protein CASSLQGGSNEQFF.

In DNA, the CDR3 is TGCAGCGTTGAGGGGGACAGGTCTCGCGAGCAGTACTTC. It specifies CSVEGDRSREQYF. This sequence joins TRBV29-1 and TRBJ2-7; 8 bases fit TRBD1. Germline trimming cut 3 bases from V and 6 bases from J; bases unmatched to any gene: 7. Germline lookup yields CDR1 SQVTM and CDR2 ANQGSEA. CDR3 size: 13 residues.

The gene calls are TRBV27 and TRBJ2-1; 10 bases map to TRBD2. V shed 1 base, J shed 6 bases, and the junction held 9 bases outside the gene matches. Germline lookup yields CDR1 MNHEY and CDR2 SMNVEV (reference sequence). The CDR3 has 17 amino acids. This CDR3 reads CASSLWALAGVGNEQFF. CDR3 DNA sequence: TGTGCCAGCAGTTTATGGGCTCTAGCGGGAGTGGGCAATGAGCAGTTCTTC.

This clone was seen just once. The gene calls are TRBV5-5 and TRBJ2-3; 7 bases map to TRBD1. Germline loops: CDR1 SGHKS, CDR2 YYEKEE (reference sequence). The CDR3 sequence is 15 residues long. Trimming took 1 base from V and 4 from J; bases not matched to a gene: 6. The CDR3 region is CASSLTGVKADTQYF. The CDR3 nucleotides read TGTGCCAGCAGCTTGACAGGGGTCAAGGCAGATACGCAGTATTTT.

The chain carries TRBV2 and TRBJ2-5; 7 bases align to TRBD1. Germline CDR1 SNHLY, CDR2 FYNNEI. There are 13 residues in the CDR3. The J segment lost 3 bases and the V segment lost 2 bases, leaving 0 bases of the junction unmatched. CDR3 sequence (DNA): TGTGCCAGCAGTGAACAGGGGGAAGAGACCCAGTACTTC. Translating gives CASSEQGEETQYF.

V is TRBV7-9 and J is TRBJ2-3, with 9 bases aligning to TRBD1. The ends lost 2 bases at V and 5 bases at J; junction bases unmatched: 5. CDR1 and CDR2 (germline): SEHNR, FQNEAQ (reference sequence). CDR3 length equals 15 residues. This CDR3 is CASSLPGQGRDTQYF. CDR3 DNA sequence: TGTGCCAGCAGCTTACCGGGACAGGGAAGAGATACGCAGTATTTT.

The chain has TRBV7-3 and TRBJ2-2; 9 nucleotides align to TRBD2. From germline, CDR1 is SGHTA and CDR2 FQGTGA. The V and J ends lost 5 bases and 5 bases, in that order; junction bases with no gene match: 9. There are 16 residues in the CDR3. The CDR3 region has the DNA TGTGCCAGCAGCCAAACGTCTCTAGCGGGAACCGGGGAGCTGTTTTTT. Translation gives CASSQTSLAGTGELFF. Supplemented by reference TRBV7-3 and TRBJ2-2, the full variable domain reads GAGVSQTPSNKVTEKGKYVELRCDPISGHTALYWYRQSLGQGPEFLIYFQGTGAADDSGLPNDRFFAVRPEGSVSTLKIQRTERGDSAVYLCASSQTSLAGTGELFFGEGSRLTVL.